This is a list of T cell receptor beta chains from one sample in a study of OX40 agonist ivuxolimab in advanced cancers. Repertoires were generated with immunoSEQ multiplex PCR, while TCRdb's copy carries only in-frame clones and drops some. The profile shows approximately 54,000 clones, approximately 90% of them singletons. The sample consisted of CD4+ or CD8+ T cells sorted from blood, taken in a trial of the OX40 agonist ivuxolimab. All receptors derive from an adult with an advanced solid tumor such as melanoma, head and neck, liver or kidney cancer. CDR3s include the opening cysteine and the closing phenylalanine or tryptophan. D genes are given only for firm matches. Clone size appears in some rows only: once, few, many, or a class for an expanded clone.

TRBJ1-5 | NA | NA | TRBV15 | 15 | CATSRNTEVGQPQHF | TGTGCCACCAGCAGGAATACAGAAGTCGGGCAGCCCCAGCATTTT
TRBJ2-1 | TRBD2 | NA | TRBV9 | 17 | CASSVVVGREGANEQFF | TGTGCCAGCAGCGTAGTGGTTGGGCGGGAGGGCGCGAATGAGCAGTTCTTC
TRBJ2-1 | NA | NA | TRBV9 | 14 | CASSKGGAHNEQFF | TGTGCCAGCAGCAAAGGGGGAGCGCACAATGAGCAGTTCTTC
TRBJ1-5 | NA | NA | TRBV28 | 13 | CASSLYGVQPQHF | TGTGCCAGCAGTTTATATGGAGTCCAGCCCCAGCATTTT
TRBJ2-7 | NA | NA | TRBV5-1 | 14 | CASSYIKQGDEQYF | TGCGCCAGCAGCTACATAAAACAGGGTGACGAGCAGTACTTC
TRBJ1-1 | NA | NA | TRBV4-1 | 15 | CASSPPGGSNTEAFF | TGCGCCAGCAGCCCCCCGGGAGGCTCGAACACTGAAGCTTTCTTT
TRBJ2-3 | NA | NA | TRBV6-1 | 15 | CASSEDGAGSDTQYF | TGTGCCAGCAGTGAAGACGGGGCAGGTTCAGATACGCAGTATTTT
TRBJ2-1 | NA | NA | TRBV29-1 | 15 | CSVEARTEIYNEQFF | TGCAGCGTAGAGGCACGGACTGAGATCTACAATGAGCAGTTCTTC
TRBJ2-1 | NA | NA | TRBV7-3 | 15 | CASSPYWGRYNEQFF | TGTGCCAGCAGCCCTTACTGGGGACGGTACAATGAGCAGTTCTTC
TRBJ1-1 | NA | NA | TRBV6-6 | 15 | CASGKPFQGVVEAFF | TGTGCCAGCGGCAAACCTTTTCAAGGCGTTGTAGAAGCTTTCTTT
TRBJ1-1 | NA | few | TRBV7-2 | 16 | CASSLAPDSMNTEAFF | TGTGCCAGCAGCTTAGCGCCGGACAGCATGAACACTGAAGCTTTCTTT
TRBJ1-2 | NA | NA | TRBV2 | 15 | CASKVDSVSNYGYTF | TGTGCCAGCAAGGTCGACAGCGTCTCTAACTATGGCTACACCTTC
TRBJ2-1 | NA | NA | TRBV30 | 14 | CAWTQLVLAREQFF | TGTGCCTGGACTCAGTTAGTCCTCGCTAGGGAGCAGTTCTTC
TRBJ2-7 | NA | once | TRBV29-1 | 10 | CSVETYEQYF | TGCAGCGTTGAGACCTACGAGCAGTACTTC
TRBJ1-2 | NA | NA | TRBV28 | 13 | CASSSQGTYGYTF | TGTGCCAGCAGTTCTCAGGGGACTTACGGCTACACCTTC
TRBJ1-1 | TRBD1 | NA | TRBV11-2 | 15 | CASSLVQGMNTEAFF | TGTGCCAGCAGCTTAGTACAGGGGATGAACACTGAAGCTTTCTTT
TRBJ2-7 | TRBD1 | NA | TRBV28 | 18 | CASSLPLHRGVPSYEQYF | TGTGCCAGCAGTTTACCCCTACACAGGGGCGTCCCTTCCTACGAGCAGTACTTC